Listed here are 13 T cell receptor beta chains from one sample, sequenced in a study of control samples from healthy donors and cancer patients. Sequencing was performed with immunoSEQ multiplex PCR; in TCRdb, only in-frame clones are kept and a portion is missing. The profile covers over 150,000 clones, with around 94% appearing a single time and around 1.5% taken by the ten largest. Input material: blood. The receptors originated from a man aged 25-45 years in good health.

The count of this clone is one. CDR3 in DNA: TGTGCCAGTAGTATGGAAGGGGGGGTAGGCACTGAAGCTTTCTTT. Its translation is CASSMEGGVGTEAFF. V and J are TRBV19 and TRBJ1-1; weak D call: TRBD1 (6 bases). Per the germline V gene, CDR1 is LNHDA and CDR2 is SQIVND (reference sequence). The CDR3 consists of 15 residues. Trimming left V 3 bases short and J 4 bases short, with 15 bases between.

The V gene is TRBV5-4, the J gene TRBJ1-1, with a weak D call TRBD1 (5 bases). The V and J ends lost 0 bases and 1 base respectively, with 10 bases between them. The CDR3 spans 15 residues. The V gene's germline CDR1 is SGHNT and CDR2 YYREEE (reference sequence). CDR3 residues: CASSLGATGNTEAFF. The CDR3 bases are TGTGCCAGCAGCTTGGGGGCCACAGGGAACACTGAAGCTTTCTTT.

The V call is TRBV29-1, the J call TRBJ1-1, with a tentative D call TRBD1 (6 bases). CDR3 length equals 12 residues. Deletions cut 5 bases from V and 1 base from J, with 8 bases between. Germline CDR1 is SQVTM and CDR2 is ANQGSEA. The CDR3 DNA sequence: TGCAGCGTTAGCAGGGGGAACACTGAAGCTTTCTTT. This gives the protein CSVSRGNTEAFF.

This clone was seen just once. The CDR3 region has the DNA TGCGCCAGCAGCCCGGATGGACAGGGGAACTCACCCCTCCACTTT. Protein: CASSPDGQGNSPLHF. The gene calls are TRBV5-1 and TRBJ1-6; 9 nucleotides line up with TRBD1. The CDR3 totals 15 residues. V was clipped by 4 bases and J by 10 bases; unmatched bases: 9. Germline CDR1 and CDR2: SGHRS and YFSETQ. Looking up the rest from reference TRBV5-1 and TRBJ1-6 gives the full variable domain: KAGVTQTPRYLIKTRGQQVTLSCSPISGHRSVSWYQQTPGQGLQFLFEYFSETQRNKGNFPGRFSGRQFSNSRSEMNVSTLELGDSALYLCASSPDGQGNSPLHFGNGTRLTVT.

In DNA, the CDR3 is TGTGCCAGCACCTCGGGACCGCGCACAGATACGCAGTATTTT. Translating gives CASTSGPRTDTQYF. This chain connects TRBV6-5 to TRBJ2-3; the D gene could be TRBD1 or TRBD2 (5 bases each). Germline V CDR1 and CDR2: MNHEY, SVGAGI. The V gene lost 7 bases and the J gene lost 1 base, with 12 bases spanning the gap. There are 14 residues in the CDR3.

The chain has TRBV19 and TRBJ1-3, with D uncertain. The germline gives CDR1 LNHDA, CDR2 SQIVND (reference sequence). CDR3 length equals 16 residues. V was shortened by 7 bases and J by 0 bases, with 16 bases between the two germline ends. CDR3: CASTQGFGRSGNTIYF. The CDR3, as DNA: TGTGCCAGTACCCAAGGGTTTGGCCGCTCTGGAAACACCATATATTTT.

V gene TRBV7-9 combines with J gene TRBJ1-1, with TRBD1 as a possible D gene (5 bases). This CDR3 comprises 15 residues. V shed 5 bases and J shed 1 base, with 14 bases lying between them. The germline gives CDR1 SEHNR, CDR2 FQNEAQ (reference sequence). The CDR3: CASSPLGGRNTEAFF. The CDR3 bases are TGTGCCAGCAGCCCCCTCGGGGGAAGGAACACTGAAGCTTTCTTT.

The DNA of the CDR3 is TGTGCCAGCAGGAGACTAGCGGGAGTGTTGAATGAGCAGTTCTTC. Protein: CASRRLAGVLNEQFF. This sequence joins TRBV27 and TRBJ2-1, with TRBD2 identical over 12 bases. V lost 6 bases and J lost 7; bases outside the gene matches: 7. Germline lookup yields CDR1 MNHEY and CDR2 SMNVEV (reference sequence). The CDR3 totals 15 residues.

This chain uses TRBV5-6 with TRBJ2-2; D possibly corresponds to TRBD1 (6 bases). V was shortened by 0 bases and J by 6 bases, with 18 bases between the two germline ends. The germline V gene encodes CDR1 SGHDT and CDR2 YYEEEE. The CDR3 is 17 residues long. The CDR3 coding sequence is TGTGCCAGCAGCTTGGGTCAGGGGATCGGGCAAGCCGGGGAGCTGTTTTTT. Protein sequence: CASSLGQGIGQAGELFF. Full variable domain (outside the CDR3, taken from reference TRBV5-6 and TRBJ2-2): DAGVTQSPTHLIKTRGQQVTLRCSPKSGHDTVSWYQQALGQGPQFIFQYYEEEERQRGNFPDRFSGHQFPNYSSELNVNALLLGDSALYLCASSLGQGIGQAGELFFGEGSRLTVL.

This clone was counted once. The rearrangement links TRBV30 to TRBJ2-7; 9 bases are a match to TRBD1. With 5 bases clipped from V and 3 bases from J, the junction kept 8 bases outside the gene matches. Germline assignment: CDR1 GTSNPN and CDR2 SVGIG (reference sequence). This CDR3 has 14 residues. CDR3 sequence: CAWEAGTGYYEQYF. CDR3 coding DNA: TGTGCCTGGGAAGCCGGGACAGGGTACTACGAGCAGTACTTC.

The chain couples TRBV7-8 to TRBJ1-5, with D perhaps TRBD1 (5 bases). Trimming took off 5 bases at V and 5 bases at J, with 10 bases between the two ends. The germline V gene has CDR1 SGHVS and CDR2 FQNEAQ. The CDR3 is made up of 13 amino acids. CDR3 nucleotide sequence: TGTGCCAGCAGCCTGGGGGGATATCAGCCCCAGCATTTT. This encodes CASSLGGYQPQHF.

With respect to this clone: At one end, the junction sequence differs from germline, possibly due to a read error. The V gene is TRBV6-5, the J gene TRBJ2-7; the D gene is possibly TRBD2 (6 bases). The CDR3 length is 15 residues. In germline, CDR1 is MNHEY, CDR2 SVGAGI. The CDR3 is CASSDSRGSGYEQYF. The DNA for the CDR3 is TGTGCCAGCAGTGACTCTCGGGGGAGCGGGTACGAGCAGTACTTC.

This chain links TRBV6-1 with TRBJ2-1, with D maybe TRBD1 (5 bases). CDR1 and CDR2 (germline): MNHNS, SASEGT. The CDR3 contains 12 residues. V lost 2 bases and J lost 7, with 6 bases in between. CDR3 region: CASSEPGNEQFF. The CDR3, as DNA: TGTGCCAGCAGTGAACCAGGGAATGAGCAGTTCTTC.